The 26 T cell receptor beta chains below were found in one sample sequenced in a study of blood T cell repertoires in COVID-19. TCRdb's table, derived via immunoSEQ multiplex PCR, lists solely in-frame clones and lacks some. The sample lists around 150,000 clones, around 81% occurring once. The sequenced material came from peripheral blood. The receptors were sampled from a woman in her forties or fifties with acute or convalescent COVID-19.

V usage is TRBV4-3 and J usage is TRBJ1-3; D ambiguous. This CDR3 comprises 15 residues. CDR1 and CDR2 from the germline V gene are LGHNA and YSLEER. Trimming left V 0 bases short and J 4 bases short, with 10 bases between. The CDR3 DNA reads TGCGCCAGCAGCCAAGATTGGTTACTCGGAAACACCATATATTTT. Translated: CASSQDWLLGNTIYF.

The chain links TRBV6-6 to TRBJ2-1; TRBD1 aligns across 8 bases. Germline-derived CDR1 and CDR2 are MNHNY and SVGAGI (reference sequence). Unmatched junction bases numbered 3, after V lost 2 bases and J lost 6 bases. This CDR3 contains 14 residues. In DNA, the CDR3 is TGTGCCAGCAGTTACGGGACAGGAATCAATGAGCAGTTCTTC. Protein: CASSYGTGINEQFF.

V is TRBV29-1 and J is TRBJ1-2; D is ambiguous. The CDR3 length is 12 residues. V was trimmed by 3 bases and J by 8 bases, leaving 13 bases between them. In germline, CDR1 is SQVTM, CDR2 ANQGSEA. The CDR3 reads CSVDGPSEGYTF. CDR3 DNA sequence: TGCAGCGTTGATGGCCCATCGGAGGGCTACACCTTC. Combining the CDR3 with reference TRBV29-1 and TRBJ1-2 gives the whole variable domain SAVISQKPSRDICQRGTSLTIQCQVDSQVTMMFWYRQQPGQSLTLIATANQGSEATYESGFVIDKFPISRPNLTFSTLTVSNMSPEDSSIYLCSVDGPSEGYTFGSGTRLTVV.

This clone came up once. The chain combines TRBV11-2 with TRBJ1-1; TRBD1 might be the D (5 bases). Per germline, CDR1 SGHAT and CDR2 FQNNGV. The germline V and J ends were trimmed by 1 base and 4 bases, with 13 bases remaining between them. This CDR3 comprises 15 residues. CDR3 loop: CASSLGGVSGTEAFF. The CDR3 DNA reads as TGTGCCAGCAGCTTAGGGGGGGTGTCAGGCACTGAAGCTTTCTTT.

This sequence joins TRBV11-2 and TRBJ1-2, with a tentative D call TRBD1 (6 bases). Germline CDR1 is SGHAT and CDR2 is FQNNGV. The length of the CDR3 is 14 residues. Between the trimmed V and J ends, which lost 5 bases and 13 bases, there was a span of 23 bases. The CDR3 region has the DNA TGTGCCAGCAGCCAAGACACCGGGACACGAGCTCCCACCTTC. It specifies CASSQDTGTRAPTF.

The chain is built from TRBV6-2 or TRBV6-3 and TRBJ2-3, with D maybe TRBD2 (6 bases). This CDR3 is 17 amino acids long. V gave up 4 bases and J gave up 4 bases, with 21 bases separating them. Germline values: CDR1 MNHEY, CDR2 SVGEGT. The CDR3 nucleotides read TGTGCCAGCAGTTCTTCCAAAACGGGACTCCAGGCAGATACGCAGTATTTT. Protein sequence: CASSSSKTGLQADTQYF.

The J gene is TRBJ2-1, the V gene TRBV28, with D possibly being TRBD2 (5 bases). Germline CDR1 reads MDHEN; CDR2 reads SYDVKM. This CDR3 contains 11 residues. V lost 8 bases to trimming and J lost 6 bases, with 8 bases between them. CDR3 sequence: CASRSGNEQFF. CDR3 DNA: TGTGCCAGCCGCAGCGGCAATGAGCAGTTCTTC.

This chain uses TRBV28 with TRBJ2-3; no clear D. Germline assignment: CDR1 MDHEN and CDR2 SYDVKM. Trimming pared 5 bases from V and 1 base from J, leaving 4 bases between. The CDR3 length is 12 residues. CDR3 bases: TGTGCCAGCAGTGCAGGCACAGATACGCAGTATTTT. This sequence encodes CASSAGTDTQYF.

The V call is TRBV28, the J call TRBJ1-2; D may be TRBD1 (6 bases). The CDR3 is made up of 12 amino acids. Trimming took 3 bases from V and 7 from J, leaving 9 bases between them. Germline V CDR1 and CDR2: MDHEN, SYDVKM. CDR3: CASSFSGAGYTF. The CDR3 DNA is TGTGCCAGCAGTTTTTCAGGGGCTGGCTACACCTTC.

The chain has TRBV14 and TRBJ1-1; 7 bases fit TRBD1. Germline CDR1 SGHDN, CDR2 FVKESK. The CDR3 sequence is 15 residues long. The J segment lost 2 bases and the V segment lost 1 base, leaving 4 bases of the junction unmatched. In DNA form, the CDR3 reads TGTGCCAGCAGCCAAGTGCCAGGGGGTAACACTGAAGCTTTCTTT. It translates to CASSQVPGGNTEAFF.

This chain links TRBV12-3 or TRBV12-4 with TRBJ1-1, with no clear D. The CDR3 contains 13 residues. The V gene lost 3 bases and the J gene lost 1 base, with 6 bases spanning the gap. CDR3 protein: CASSFLANTEAFF. The CDR3 nucleotides are TGTGCCAGCAGTTTTTTGGCGAACACTGAAGCTTTCTTT.

Comment on this clone: The sample holds other DNA sequences that translate to the same CDR3. The CDR3 sequence is CASSSDRGTEAFF. DNA of the CDR3: TGTGCCAGCAGTTCGGACAGGGGCACTGAAGCTTTCTTT. The chain links TRBV12-3 or TRBV12-4 to TRBJ1-1; 9 bases agree with TRBD1. The CDR3 is 13 residues long. V shed 4 bases, J shed 4 bases, and the junction held 1 base outside the gene matches.

This clone was recorded only once. The gene calls are TRBV19 and TRBJ2-2; TRBD2 is a possible D gene (5 bases). The CDR3 loop spans 17 amino acids. Germline assignment: CDR1 LNHDA and CDR2 SQIVND (reference sequence). Trimming removed 3 bases from V and 4 bases from J, with 18 bases in between. In DNA, the CDR3 is TGTGCCAGTAGTATTACTGAGGGAAAGGTCATCACCGGGGAGCTGTTTTTT. This codes for CASSITEGKVITGELFF.

The V and J genes are TRBV5-1 and TRBJ2-3; TRBD2 aligns across 10 bases. After removal of 3 bases from V and 4 bases from J, the junction contained 5 bases not matched to a gene. In germline, CDR1 is SGHRS, CDR2 YFSETQ. CDR3 size: 15 residues. The CDR3 region is CASSSLAGGPDTQYF. The CDR3 DNA is TGCGCCAGCAGCTCCTTAGCGGGGGGACCAGATACGCAGTATTTT.

This clone has just a few counts. The V gene is TRBV12-3 or TRBV12-4, the J gene TRBJ1-1; TRBD1 matches at 7 bases. Trimming at V came to 5 bases and at J to 8 bases, leaving 2 bases not matched to a gene. The CDR3 is made up of 11 amino acids. CDR3 in amino acids: CASSPDREAFF. CDR3 DNA sequence: TGTGCCAGCAGTCCGGACAGGGAAGCTTTCTTT.

This chain connects TRBV5-1 to TRBJ2-7, with 8 bases that match TRBD2. Germline V gene lookup returns CDR1 SGHRS and CDR2 YFSETQ. The CDR3 totals 16 residues. Trimming cost V 2 bases and J 7 bases; bases outside gene matches: 14. CDR3 amino acids: CASSFPERGSAGEQYF. In DNA, the CDR3 is TGCGCCAGCAGCTTCCCAGAGCGGGGGTCGGCCGGGGAGCAGTACTTC.

The chain employs TRBV6-2 or TRBV6-3 and TRBJ1-4; D not resolved. V dropped 0 bases and J dropped 0 bases, with 5 bases sitting between them. The germline V gene encodes CDR1 MNHEY and CDR2 SVGEGT. The CDR3 covers 15 residues. The CDR3 bases are TGTGCCAGCAGTTACTCATTATCAACTAATGAAAAACTGTTTTTT. As protein: CASSYSLSTNEKLFF.

The V call is TRBV5-1, the J call TRBJ2-1; 11 nucleotides match TRBD2. This CDR3 has 17 amino acids. Germline values: CDR1 SGHRS, CDR2 YFSETQ. V was pared by 2 bases and J by 6 bases, with 10 bases of the junction left unmatched. CDR3 in amino acids: CASSLGTGTSGTNEQFF. The CDR3, as DNA: TGCGCCAGCAGCTTAGGGACGGGGACTAGCGGTACCAATGAGCAGTTCTTC.

The rearrangement uses TRBV7-2 and TRBJ1-6; 11 nucleotides match TRBD1. The germline V gene encodes CDR1 SGHTA and CDR2 FQGNSA. The CDR3 has 15 amino acids. V was pared by 5 bases and J by 7 bases, with 4 bases of the junction left unmatched. CDR3 in DNA: TGTGCCAGCAGCGTAGGACAGGGGGCGAATTCACCCCTCCACTTT. Translating it yields CASSVGQGANSPLHF.

The chain uses TRBV19 and TRBJ1-6, with TRBD1 matching 10 bases. The CDR3 is 15 residues long. Germline lookup yields CDR1 LNHDA and CDR2 SQIVND (reference sequence). V lost 7 bases and J lost 7; bases outside the gene matches: 7. CDR3 amino acids: CASTLTGGSNSPLHF. CDR3 nucleotides: TGTGCCAGTACCCTGACAGGGGGCAGCAATTCACCCCTCCACTTT. Drawing the rest from reference TRBV19 and TRBJ1-6, the complete variable domain is DGGITQSPKYLFRKEGQNVTLSCEQNLNHDAMYWYRQDPGQGLRLIYYSQIVNDFQKGDIAEGYSVSREKKESFPLTVTSAQKNPTAFYLCASTLTGGSNSPLHFGNGTRLTVT.

V gene TRBV5-1 combines with J gene TRBJ1-2, with D uncertain. V was clipped by 0 bases and J by 12 bases, with 9 bases between them. Germline CDR1 reads SGHRS; CDR2 reads YFSETQ. The CDR3 contains 11 residues. The CDR3 is CASSLDGVHTF. CDR3 in DNA: TGCGCCAGCAGCTTGGACGGGGTGCACACCTTC.

V usage is TRBV6-2 or TRBV6-3 and J usage is TRBJ2-7, with 9 nucleotides matching TRBD1. V was pared by 5 bases and J by 0 bases, with 5 bases of the junction left unmatched. Germline assignment: CDR1 MNHEY and CDR2 SVGEGT. The CDR3 is 15 residues long. CDR3 protein: CASSPGDRVSYEQYF. Here the CDR3 DNA reads TGTGCCAGCAGTCCCGGGGACAGGGTCTCCTACGAGCAGTACTTC.

The genes are TRBV30 and TRBJ1-3; TRBD1 agrees at 9 bases. The germline CDR1 and CDR2 sequences are GTSNPN and SVGIG (reference sequence). The CDR3 loop spans 13 amino acids. With V trimmed by 7 bases and J by 4 bases, 5 bases remained unmatched. CDR3 coding DNA: TGTGCCTCGAAACAGGGGGCGGGAAACACCATATATTTT. Its protein product is CASKQGAGNTIYF.

This clone was counted a few times. The V call is TRBV7-2, the J call TRBJ1-5; TRBD1 agrees at 10 bases. The CDR3 is made up of 18 amino acids. V shed 1 base, J shed 0 bases, and the junction held 6 bases outside the gene matches. Germline CDR1 SGHTA, CDR2 FQGNSA. CDR3 sequence (DNA): TGTGCCAGCAGCTTAGTGGGTCGGACAGGGGGTAGCAATCAGCCCCAGCATTTT. It is translated as CASSLVGRTGGSNQPQHF.

CDR3 sequence: CASSPHGGWNEKLFF. As DNA, the CDR3 is TGTGCCAGCAGTCCCCATGGGGGGTGGAATGAAAAACTGTTTTTT. The J gene is TRBJ1-4, the V gene TRBV28, with a tentative D call TRBD1 (5 bases). In germline, CDR1 is MDHEN, CDR2 SYDVKM. The CDR3 spans 15 residues. Trimming removed 5 bases from V and 5 bases from J, with 15 bases in between.

V usage is TRBV7-6 and J usage is TRBJ2-3; 14 nucleotides line up with TRBD2. Germline V gene data show CDR1 as SGHVS and CDR2 as FNYEAQ. The CDR3 spans 15 residues. V gave up 1 base and J gave up 7 bases; unmatched junction bases: 1. The CDR3 nucleotides read TGTGCCAGCAGCTTAGGGACTAGCGGGGGGAATACGCAGTATTTT. Translation: CASSLGTSGGNTQYF.